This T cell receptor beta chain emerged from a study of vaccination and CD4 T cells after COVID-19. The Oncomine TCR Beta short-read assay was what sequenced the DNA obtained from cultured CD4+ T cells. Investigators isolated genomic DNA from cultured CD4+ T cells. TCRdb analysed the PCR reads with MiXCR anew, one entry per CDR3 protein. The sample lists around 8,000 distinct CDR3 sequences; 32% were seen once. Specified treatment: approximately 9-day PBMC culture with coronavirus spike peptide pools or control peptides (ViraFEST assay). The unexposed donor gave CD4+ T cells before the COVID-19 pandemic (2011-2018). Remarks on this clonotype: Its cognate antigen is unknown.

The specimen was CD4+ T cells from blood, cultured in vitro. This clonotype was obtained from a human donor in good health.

The CDR3, as DNA: TGTGCCAGCAGCGTGTACAGACATAGCAATCAGCCCCAGCATTTT. Its protein is CASSVYRHSNQPQHF. The rearrangement uses TRBV9 and TRBJ1-5; D is unclear. CDR3 length equals 15 residues. CDR1 and CDR2 from the germline V gene are SGDLS and YYNGEE. Trimming pared 2 bases from V and 0 bases from J, leaving 9 bases between.